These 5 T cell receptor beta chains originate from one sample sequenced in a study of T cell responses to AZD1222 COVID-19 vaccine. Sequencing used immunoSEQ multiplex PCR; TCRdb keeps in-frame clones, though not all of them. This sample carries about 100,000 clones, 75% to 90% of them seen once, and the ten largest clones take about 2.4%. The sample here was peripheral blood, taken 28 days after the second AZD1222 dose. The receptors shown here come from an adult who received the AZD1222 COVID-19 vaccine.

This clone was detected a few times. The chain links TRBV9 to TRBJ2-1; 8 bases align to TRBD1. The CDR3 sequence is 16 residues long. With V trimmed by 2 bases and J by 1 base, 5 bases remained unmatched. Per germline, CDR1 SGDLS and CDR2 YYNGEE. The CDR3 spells CASSVGQGRSYNEQFF. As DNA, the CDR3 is TGTGCCAGCAGCGTCGGACAGGGCCGGTCCTACAATGAGCAGTTCTTC.

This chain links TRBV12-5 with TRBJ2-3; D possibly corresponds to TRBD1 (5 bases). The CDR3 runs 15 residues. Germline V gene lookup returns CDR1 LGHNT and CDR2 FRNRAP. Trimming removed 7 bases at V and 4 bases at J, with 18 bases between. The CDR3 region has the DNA TGTGCTAGTGTTTTTCCCGACCAGGGTTCAGATACGCAGTATTTT. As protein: CASVFPDQGSDTQYF.

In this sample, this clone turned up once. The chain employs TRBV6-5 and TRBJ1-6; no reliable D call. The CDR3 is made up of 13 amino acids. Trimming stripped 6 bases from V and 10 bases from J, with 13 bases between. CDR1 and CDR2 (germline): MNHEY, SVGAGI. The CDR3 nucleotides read TGTGCCAGCAGGGACCCGGATGGATCACCCCTCCACTTT. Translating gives CASRDPDGSPLHF.

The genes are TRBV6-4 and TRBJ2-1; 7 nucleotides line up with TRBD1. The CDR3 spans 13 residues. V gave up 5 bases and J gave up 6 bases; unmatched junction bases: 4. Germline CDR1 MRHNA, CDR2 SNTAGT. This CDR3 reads CASSKSGGNEQFF. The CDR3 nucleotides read TGTGCCAGCAGTAAATCAGGGGGCAATGAGCAGTTCTTC.

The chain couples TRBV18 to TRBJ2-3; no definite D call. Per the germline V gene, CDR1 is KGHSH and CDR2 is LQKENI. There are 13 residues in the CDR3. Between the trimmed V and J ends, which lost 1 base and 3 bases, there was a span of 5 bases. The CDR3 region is CASSPQDTDTQYF. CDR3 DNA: TGTGCCAGCTCACCACAAGATACAGATACGCAGTATTTT.